This TCR beta chain was retrieved from a study of T cell responses to AZD1222 COVID-19 vaccine. Trimming removed 5 bases from V and 7 bases from J, with 9 bases in between. The V gene's germline CDR1 is LNHDA and CDR2 SQIVND (reference sequence). The CDR3 is 13 residues long. Using immunoSEQ multiplex PCR, the repertoire was profiled, and TCRdb retains in-frame clones only, with some absent. The table shows 58,000 or so clones, with 84% occurring only once. The table lists this clone with a count of one. The sequencing here drew on peripheral blood, taken on day 0 of AZD1222 vaccination. V usage is TRBV19 and J usage is TRBJ1-6; D remains ambiguous. The TCR originated in an adult in good health. The CDR3 sequence is CASSPGFNSPLHF. CDR3 nucleotides: TGTGCCAGTAGTCCTGGGTTCAATTCACCCCTCCACTTT.